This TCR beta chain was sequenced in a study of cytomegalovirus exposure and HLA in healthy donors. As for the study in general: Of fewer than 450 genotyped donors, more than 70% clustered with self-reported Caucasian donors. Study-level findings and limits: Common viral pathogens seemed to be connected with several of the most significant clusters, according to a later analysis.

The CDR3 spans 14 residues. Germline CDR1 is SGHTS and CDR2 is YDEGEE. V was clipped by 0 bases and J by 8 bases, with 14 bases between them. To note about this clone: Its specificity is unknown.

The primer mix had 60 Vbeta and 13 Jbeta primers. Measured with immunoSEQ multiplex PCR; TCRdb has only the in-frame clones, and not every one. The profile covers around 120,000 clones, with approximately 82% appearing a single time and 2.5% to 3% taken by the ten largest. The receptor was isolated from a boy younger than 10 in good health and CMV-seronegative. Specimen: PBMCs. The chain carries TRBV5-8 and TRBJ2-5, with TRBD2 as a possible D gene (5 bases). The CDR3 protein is CASSLAGSRDTQYF. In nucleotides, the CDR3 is TGTGCCAGCAGCTTGGCGGGGTCCCGAGATACCCAGTACTTC. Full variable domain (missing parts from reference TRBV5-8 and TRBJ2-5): EAGVTQSPTHLIKTRGQQATLRCSPISGHTSVYWYQQALGLGLQFLLWYDEGEERNRGNFPPRFSGRQFPNYSSELNVNALELEDSALYLCASSLAGSRDTQYFGPGTRLLVL.